This TCR beta chain stems from a study of control samples from healthy donors and cancer patients (dated by TCRdb to 2018 to 2020). Receptors were amplified or captured by the immunoSEQ multiplex PCR assay. TCRdb took this table from immuneACCESS and kept in-frame rearrangements with V and J called. Such tables lack part of the clones; where checked against another copy, unresolved V genes explain under half of the gap, and the rest is unexplained. Here the sample has 110,000 to 150,000 clones; roughly 89% occur a single time. The top ten clones comprise around 4.9% of the sample. The CDR3 starts with the cysteine, ends with the phenylalanine, and has 16 residues. Only the CDR3 DNA is retained, 48 bases long and in frame from the first base. Sequences SGHTA (CDR1) and FQGNSA (CDR2) are obtained from the germline V gene. V and J lose 5 bases and 1 base, and a span of 17 bases separates them. Regarding this clone: The target of this receptor is not known. Base qualities are not recorded, but no much larger clone differs from it by a single base.

This clonotype was sampled from a man aged 25-45 years in good health. The sequenced material came from blood. In this chain, TRBV7-2 is recombined with TRBJ2-5, with no D gene named confidently. The CDR3 here reads CASSRRYDPPQETQYF. The sequence in DNA is TGTGCCAGCAGCCGTCGTTACGACCCACCCCAAGAGACCCAGTACTTC.